This entry lists 20 T cell receptor beta chains sequenced from one sample in a study of blood T cell repertoires in COVID-19. Only in-frame clones appear in the TCRdb table, and some are missing; sequencing was by immunoSEQ multiplex PCR. The table lists fewer than 400,000 clones, around nine tenths of them singletons. The specimen was PBMCs or T cells enriched from blood (not recorded which). These receptors all come from a woman between 45 and 60 years old who had recovered from COVID-19.

The gene calls are TRBV7-2 and TRBJ2-1, with D possibly matching TRBD1 (5 bases). The V and J ends lost 5 bases and 7 bases respectively, with 15 bases between them. Germline V CDR1 and CDR2: SGHTA, FQGNSA. CDR3 length: 14 amino acids. The CDR3: CASSPETVVNEQFF. The CDR3 nucleotides read TGTGCCAGCAGCCCTGAGACAGTTGTAAATGAGCAGTTCTTC.

The chain uses TRBV27 and TRBJ1-5; TRBD1 matches 9 bases. The trim removed 3 bases at V and 4 bases at J, leaving 13 bases unmatched. The germline V gene has CDR1 MNHEY and CDR2 SMNVEV (reference sequence). This CDR3 region has 18 residues. The CDR3 DNA reads TGTGCCAGCAGTTTTTTGGGACCACAGGGGGCAAGGAATCAGCCCCAGCATTTT. Its protein is CASSFLGPQGARNQPQHF.

The rearrangement uses TRBV15 and TRBJ1-4; TRBD1 might be the D (5 bases). Germline V lookup: CDR1 LNHNV, CDR2 YYDKDF (reference sequence). This CDR3 is built from 18 residues. The V gene lost 0 bases and the J gene lost 3 bases, with 17 bases spanning the gap. The chain's CDR3 is CATSRDSSREAPNEKLFF. The CDR3 DNA follows: TGTGCCACCAGCAGAGATAGTTCCAGGGAGGCCCCTAATGAAAAACTGTTTTTT.

This clone was detected only a few times. The genes are TRBV28 and TRBJ1-2; no firm D call. CDR3 length equals 15 residues. CDR1 is MDHEN and CDR2 is SYDVKM in the germline V gene. V shed 6 bases and J shed 4 bases, with 18 bases lying between them. The CDR3 DNA reads as TGTGCCAGCAGCATGACTCCGACCGTCTTCTATGGCTACACCTTC. Its protein product is CASSMTPTVFYGYTF.

This chain joins TRBV7-2 and TRBJ2-3; tentative D call: TRBD2 (6 bases). CDR3 length equals 12 residues. Germline lookup yields CDR1 SGHTA and CDR2 FQGNSA. The V and J ends lost 6 bases and 6 bases respectively, with 10 bases between them. CDR3 bases: TGTGCCAGCAGGGAGACTAGGGATACGCAGTATTTT. Protein product: CASRETRDTQYF.

This rearrangement joins TRBV11-2 to TRBJ2-5; a weak D match, TRBD1 (5 bases). The CDR3 loop spans 14 amino acids. CDR1 and CDR2 from the germline V gene are SGHAT and FQNNGV. Trimming shortened V by 1 base and J by 2 bases, and 8 bases separated the two germline ends. In DNA, the CDR3 is TGTGCCAGCAGCTTAGGTCAGGGTCAAGAGACCCAGTACTTC. Translated: CASSLGQGQETQYF.

The CDR3 loop reads CASNEATSTDTQYF. In DNA form, the CDR3 reads TGTGCCAGCAACGAGGCTACTAGCACAGATACGCAGTATTTT. The rearrangement links TRBV5-4 to TRBJ2-3; D gene ambiguous. The CDR3 is 14 residues long. With 6 bases removed from V and 0 bases from J, the gap between germline ends came to 11 bases. Germline CDR1 is SGHNT and CDR2 is YYREEE (reference sequence). Supplemented by reference TRBV5-4 and TRBJ2-3, the full variable domain reads ETGVTQSPTHLIKTRGQQVTLRCSSQSGHNTVSWYQQALGQGPQFIFQYYREEENGRGNFPPRFSGLQFPNYSSELNVNALELDDSALYLCASNEATSTDTQYFGPGTRLTVL.

The chain joins TRBV5-1 to TRBJ2-5; 7 nucleotides agree with TRBD1. Germline loops: CDR1 SGHRS, CDR2 YFSETQ. V shed 3 bases, J shed 2 bases, and the junction held 7 bases outside the gene matches. The CDR3 runs to 15 residues. The CDR3, as DNA: TGCGCCAGCAGCTCCATCGGGACAGAGCAAGAGACCCAGTACTTC. Translating gives CASSSIGTEQETQYF.

The genes are TRBV19 and TRBJ1-4; D is unresolved. The germline CDR1 and CDR2 sequences are LNHDA and SQIVND (reference sequence). The CDR3 is 16 amino acids. V shed 5 bases and J shed 2 bases, with 15 bases lying between them. The CDR3 spells CASSPGDIGTNEKLFF. The CDR3 DNA is TGTGCCAGTAGTCCGGGAGACATAGGGACTAATGAAAAACTGTTTTTT.

The chain links TRBV6-2 or TRBV6-3 to TRBJ1-5; no firm D call. CDR1 MNHEY and CDR2 SVGEGT come from the germline V gene. This CDR3 has 17 amino acids. The V gene lost 0 bases and the J gene lost 1 base, with 13 bases spanning the gap. In nucleotides, the CDR3 is TGTGCCAGCAGTTACTCGATCCCAGGTACGAGCAATCAGCCCCAGCATTTT. Translated, it gives CASSYSIPGTSNQPQHF.

The V gene is TRBV28, the J gene TRBJ1-2, with a tentative D call TRBD1 (5 bases). The CDR3 runs 15 residues. CDR1 is MDHEN and CDR2 is SYDVKM in the germline V gene. Trimming stripped 6 bases from V and 0 bases from J, with 14 bases between. CDR3 DNA: TGTGCCAGCAGGGGCCCCGACAGTCCTAACTATGGCTACACCTTC. It yields the protein CASRGPDSPNYGYTF.

This clone showed up many times. This sequence joins TRBV5-1 and TRBJ1-2, with TRBD1 as a possible D gene (5 bases). This CDR3 has 13 residues. Germline CDR1 is SGHRS and CDR2 is YFSETQ. The V end lost 4 bases, the J end lost 8 bases, and 15 bases lay between the germline ends. Written as DNA, the CDR3 is TGCGCCAGCAGCCAGGGACTGCTTGGGGGCTACACCTTC. Translation gives CASSQGLLGGYTF.

The chain uses TRBV18 and TRBJ1-5; TRBD1 might be the D (5 bases). The germline V and J ends were trimmed by 3 bases and 0 bases, with 12 bases remaining between them. Germline CDR1 is KGHSH and CDR2 is LQKENI. The CDR3 spans 16 residues. This chain's CDR3 is CASSPMTVDSNQPQHF. The CDR3 nucleotides are TGTGCCAGCTCACCGATGACAGTGGATAGCAATCAGCCCCAGCATTTT.

This sequence joins TRBV27 and TRBJ2-3, with D possibly TRBD1 on 5 matching bases. With 4 bases removed from V and 5 bases from J, the gap between germline ends came to 13 bases. Germline V gene data show CDR1 as MNHEY and CDR2 as SMNVEV (reference sequence). The CDR3 totals 14 residues. The CDR3: CASSSLGQRDTQYF. CDR3 bases: TGTGCCAGCAGTTCCTTGGGGCAGAGAGATACGCAGTATTTT.

The chain has TRBV10-3 and TRBJ2-7; 9 bases fit TRBD1. This CDR3 has 15 residues. Germline CDR1 is ENHRY and CDR2 is SYGVKD. The junction had 6 bases not matched to a gene; V was cut back by 0 bases and J by 6 bases. The CDR3 region has the DNA TGTGCCATCAGTGAGTCTACAGGGGGCTTATCCGAGCAGTACTTC. It yields the protein CAISESTGGLSEQYF.

V gene TRBV9 combines with J gene TRBJ1-2, with 7 bases that match TRBD1. CDR3 length: 14 residues. Germline-derived CDR1 and CDR2 are SGDLS and YYNGEE. V was clipped by 3 bases and J by 8 bases; unmatched bases: 10. The CDR3 nucleotides are TGTGCCAGCAGCGAAAGGACAGGTACAAAGGGCTACACCTTC. This sequence encodes CASSERTGTKGYTF.

The rearrangement links TRBV19 to TRBJ2-2; tentatively, D is TRBD1 (7 bases). Trimming shortened V by 5 bases and J by 7 bases, and 14 bases separated the two germline ends. This CDR3 has 14 residues. CDR1 LNHDA and CDR2 SQIVND come from the germline V gene (reference sequence). CDR3 sequence (DNA): TGTGCCAGTAGTTTTTCAGGGGGAGGCGGGGAGCTGTTTTTT. This codes for CASSFSGGGGELFF.

The V and J genes are TRBV4-3 and TRBJ1-2; 11 bases map to TRBD1. V lost 2 bases, J lost 5 bases, and 4 bases stayed unmatched. The CDR3 sequence is 15 residues long. From germline, CDR1 is LGHNA and CDR2 YSLEER. CDR3 sequence: CASSQPGQGGYGYTF. DNA of the CDR3: TGCGCCAGCAGCCAACCGGGACAGGGGGGATATGGCTACACCTTC.

The gene calls are TRBV19 and TRBJ1-6; 8 bases are shared with TRBD1. J lost 1 base, V lost 6 bases, and 20 bases had no gene match. Germline lookup yields CDR1 LNHDA and CDR2 SQIVND (reference sequence). The CDR3 length is 21 residues. CDR3 DNA sequence: TGTGCCAGTAGACCCTCCCGGGACAGGCTTCCGAATCGGTCCTATAATTCACCCCTCCACTTT. Its protein product is CASRPSRDRLPNRSYNSPLHF.

The chain couples TRBV7-6 to TRBJ2-1; 10 bases fit TRBD1. CDR1 SGHVS and CDR2 FNYEAQ come from the germline V gene. The CDR3 has 15 residues. Trimming at V came to 6 bases and at J to 6 bases, leaving 8 bases not matched to a gene. CDR3 coding DNA: TGTGCCAGCAGTCCTGACAGGGGGCGGTCCAATGAGCAGTTCTTC. Translating gives CASSPDRGRSNEQFF.